This T cell receptor beta chain was recorded in a study of cytomegalovirus exposure and HLA in healthy donors. Notes on the study in general: In a later analysis, HLA-associated TCR beta chains were more clonally expanded than equally common others. Previously analyzed data showed that most TCR beta V segments were productive at a frequency of about 90% or about 30%.

V gave up 4 bases and J gave up 4 bases, with 18 bases separating them. Germline V gene data show CDR1 as SGHDT and CDR2 as YYEEEE. The CDR3 totals 15 residues. A remark on this clone: What it recognizes is unknown.

This PCR relied on a set of 60 Vbeta primers and 13 Jbeta primers. Per the authors' pipeline: Per a later analysis, the number of unique TCR beta chains was roughly 83 million, of which some 9.9 million were shared. TCRdb's copy holds only in-frame clones and misses some; the assay was immunoSEQ multiplex PCR. V and J calls and clone size are those listed in that table; D and trimming were worked out from the DNA. Of about 150,000 clones in the sample, approximately 74% were seen once. This TCR came from a young man in good health and CMV-seronegative. J is TRBJ2-7 and V is TRBV5-6, with TRBD1 as a possible D gene (6 bases). Material for sequencing was PBMCs. In nucleotides, the CDR3 is TGTGCCAGCAGCCCCGAGACAGGCATGGTTTACGAGCAGTACTTC. It translates to CASSPETGMVYEQYF.